These 19 T cell receptor beta chains share one sample of origin, sequenced in a study of cytomegalovirus exposure and HLA in healthy donors. A multiplex PCR was run with 60 Vbeta primers and 13 Jbeta primers. Sequenced by immunoSEQ multiplex PCR; TCRdb stores in-frame clones only, minus some. The table records about 94,000 clones, around 84% of them present only once. The sequenced sample consisted of PBMCs. These receptor sequences come from a human donor in good health.

The chain joins TRBV7-9 to TRBJ2-7; TRBD1 might be the D (5 bases). The CDR3 runs 14 residues. Germline values: CDR1 SEHNR, CDR2 FQNEAQ (reference sequence). V dropped 5 bases and J dropped 2 bases, with 13 bases sitting between them. CDR3 in amino acids: CASSGGAVTYEQYF. Here the CDR3 DNA reads TGTGCCAGCAGCGGTGGGGCAGTAACCTACGAGCAGTACTTC.

DNA for the CDR3: TGTGCCAGCAGCCCCGGGACAGGGTTCGAGACCCAGTACTTC. Translating it yields CASSPGTGFETQYF. The chain employs TRBV11-3 and TRBJ2-5; 9 nucleotides agree with TRBD1. Trimming took 5 bases from V and 5 from J; bases not matched to a gene: 6. The CDR3 is made up of 14 amino acids. CDR1 is SGHNT and CDR2 is YENEEA in the germline V gene.

V gene TRBV27 combines with J gene TRBJ1-1, with a tentative D call TRBD1 (6 bases). In germline, CDR1 is MNHEY, CDR2 SMNVEV (reference sequence). The germline V and J ends were trimmed by 6 bases and 2 bases, with 13 bases remaining between them. CDR3 length: 14 amino acids. The CDR3 reads CASRPLGANTEAFF. DNA of the CDR3: TGTGCCAGCAGACCTCTGGGGGCTAACACTGAAGCTTTCTTT.

This chain connects TRBV4-3 to TRBJ1-4; D is undetermined. Trimming cost V 0 bases and J 0 bases, with 8 bases left between them. Germline V gene lookup returns CDR1 LGHNA and CDR2 YSLEER. CDR3 length equals 16 residues. The CDR3 DNA reads TGCGCCAGCAGCCAAGACCTACAGCCAACTAATGAAAAACTGTTTTTT. It yields the protein CASSQDLQPTNEKLFF.

The chain has TRBV27 and TRBJ2-7; 9 bases match TRBD2. This CDR3 has 14 amino acids. Looked up from germline, CDR1 is MNHEY and CDR2 is SMNVEV (reference sequence). Trimming at V came to 3 bases and at J to 7 bases, leaving 7 bases not matched to a gene. CDR3 nucleotide sequence: TGTGCCAGCAGTTTCGGGGTAGCGGGAGTGGAGCAGTACTTC. It codes for CASSFGVAGVEQYF.

The chain employs TRBV6-6 and TRBJ1-1, with D hard to call. V lost 8 bases and J lost 3, with 10 bases in between. The CDR3 loop spans 12 amino acids. Germline CDR1 is MNHNY and CDR2 is SVGAGI (reference sequence). The CDR3 reads CASLRWDTEAFF. The DNA of the CDR3 is TGTGCCAGCCTCAGGTGGGACACTGAAGCTTTCTTT.

This chain joins TRBV7-2 and TRBJ2-1; TRBD2 aligns across 7 bases. CDR1 is SGHTA and CDR2 is FQGNSA in the germline V gene. The length of the CDR3 is 16 residues. V trimming: 5 bases; J trimming: 8 bases; junction bases outside the gene matches: 15. DNA for the CDR3: TGTGCCAGCAGCCCGGGGGGATTAGCGGGTGGAGATGAGCAGTTCTTC. This sequence encodes CASSPGGLAGGDEQFF.

The rearrangement links TRBV6-5 to TRBJ2-1; 13 bases align to TRBD2. Losses at the gene ends were 2 bases for V and 9 bases for J; bases not matched to a gene: 4. Germline V gene sequence: CDR1 MNHEY, CDR2 SVGAGI. The CDR3 totals 15 residues. This CDR3 is CASSYPTSGGFEQFF. The CDR3 nucleotides are TGTGCCAGCAGTTACCCGACTAGCGGGGGGTTTGAGCAGTTCTTC.

The chain recombines TRBV19 with TRBJ1-2; no clear D gene. The CDR3 is made up of 14 amino acids. Germline V lookup: CDR1 LNHDA, CDR2 SQIVND (reference sequence). Between the trimmed V and J ends, which lost 5 bases and 5 bases, there was a span of 15 bases. The CDR3 DNA follows: TGTGCCAGTAGTTCTCCCGGCGGGCCATATGGCTACACCTTC. Amino acid sequence: CASSSPGGPYGYTF.

V and J are TRBV7-3 and TRBJ2-1; D gene ambiguous. There are 16 residues in the CDR3. CDR1 and CDR2 from the germline V gene are SGHTA and FQGTGA. V lost 2 bases, J lost 7 bases, and 18 bases lay in between. CDR3 bases: TGTGCCAGCAGCTTATTTCCTAGTACGGCCCTTAATGAGCAGTTCTTC. As protein: CASSLFPSTALNEQFF.

This clone occurred once. The gene calls are TRBV4-3 and TRBJ1-6; possible D gene TRBD1, 6 bases. Germline V gene sequence: CDR1 LGHNA, CDR2 YSLEER. V shed 0 bases and J shed 9 bases, with 9 bases lying between them. This CDR3 spans 14 amino acids. DNA for the CDR3: TGCGCCAGCAGCCAAGATCTACAGGGTTCACCCCTCCACTTT. As protein: CASSQDLQGSPLHF.

This clone was picked up a small number of times. The chain employs TRBV4-3 and TRBJ2-7; weak D call: TRBD2 (6 bases). Deletions cut 0 bases from V and 1 base from J, with 10 bases between. The germline V gene has CDR1 LGHNA and CDR2 YSLEER. The CDR3 is 15 amino acids. The CDR3 DNA reads TGCGCCAGCAGCCAAGAGGGTAGCGGTTCCTACGAGCAGTACTTC. Translating it yields CASSQEGSGSYEQYF.

Details on this clone: An end of the junction does not agree with germline; a read error may underlie this. The chain is built from TRBV9 and TRBJ2-5; no reliable D call. In germline, CDR1 is SGDLS, CDR2 YYNGEE. CDR3 length equals 15 residues. This chain's CDR3 is CASSVDFRPQETQYF. CDR3 coding DNA: TGTGCCAGCAGCGTAGATTTCAGGCCCCAAGAAACCCAGTACTTC.

The chain is built from TRBV19 and TRBJ2-7; 7 bases line up with TRBD2. Germline V gene data show CDR1 as LNHDA and CDR2 as SQIVND (reference sequence). Trimming took 10 bases from V and 4 from J; bases not matched to a gene: 10. The CDR3 contains 13 residues. The CDR3, as DNA: TGTGCCACGATCCGACTAGCCCCTTACGAGCAGTACTTC. Amino acid sequence: CATIRLAPYEQYF.

The chain couples TRBV2 to TRBJ2-5, with TRBD1 identical over 7 bases. Looked up from germline, CDR1 is SNHLY and CDR2 is FYNNEI. The CDR3 contains 14 residues. J gave up 0 bases and V 4 bases, and 2 bases lay outside the gene matches. CDR3 nucleotides: TGTGCCAGCAGTGCGGGACAGTACCAAGAGACCCAGTACTTC. Its protein is CASSAGQYQETQYF.

This clone was detected once. The rearrangement uses TRBV19 and TRBJ2-1; 11 bases map to TRBD2. V shed 5 bases, J shed 0 bases, and the junction held 18 bases outside the gene matches. Germline V gene sequence: CDR1 LNHDA, CDR2 SQIVND (reference sequence). This CDR3 comprises 21 residues. The CDR3 is CASSHPTPSGRIKNSYNEQFF. The CDR3 DNA sequence: TGTGCCAGTAGTCACCCGACGCCTAGCGGGAGGATTAAGAACTCCTACAATGAGCAGTTCTTC.

V usage is TRBV19 and J usage is TRBJ2-7, with 9 bases matching TRBD1. V was clipped by 1 base and J by 6 bases; unmatched bases: 7. The germline CDR1 and CDR2 sequences are LNHDA and SQIVND (reference sequence). This CDR3 contains 15 residues. CDR3 coding DNA: TGTGCCAGTAGTATAGTTGGACAGGGGACCTCCGAGCAGTACTTC. Translating gives CASSIVGQGTSEQYF.

The chain joins TRBV5-1 to TRBJ2-7, with 13 bases aligning to TRBD2. Germline values: CDR1 SGHRS, CDR2 YFSETQ. This CDR3 has 18 amino acids. After removal of 0 bases from V and 2 bases from J, the junction contained 8 bases not matched to a gene. In nucleotides, the CDR3 is TGCGCCAGCAGCTTGGGTGGGACTAGCGGGATCCAAACCTACGAGCAGTACTTC. It is translated as CASSLGGTSGIQTYEQYF.

The gene calls are TRBV7-2 and TRBJ2-5; no reliable D call. The CDR3 extends over 12 amino acids. Trimming took off 4 bases at V and 4 bases at J, with 7 bases between the two ends. Germline V gene lookup returns CDR1 SGHTA and CDR2 FQGNSA. The chain's CDR3 is CASSSSPETQYF. In nucleotides, the CDR3 is TGTGCCAGCAGCTCCTCCCCAGAGACCCAGTACTTC.